Listed below are T cell receptor beta chains from one sample, sequenced in a study of cytomegalovirus exposure and HLA in healthy donors. Profiling relied on immunoSEQ multiplex PCR, and the TCRdb table lists in-frame clones only, not all of them. This table has around 150,000 clones, roughly four fifths appearing once. The sample was PBMCs. These receptors were collected from a human donor in good health. Each CDR3 is given with its conserved first and last residue. Fields, in order: clone size, V gene, D gene, J gene, CDR3 protein. A D gene is named only where the DNA matches it firmly. Size is omitted from some rows. Given values are once, few, many or a class for expanded clones.

-	TRBV5-1	TRBD1	TRBJ1-1	CASSLTRGQGTEAFF
-	TRBV6-4	TRBD2	TRBJ2-3	CASSEHGREIDTQYF
-	TRBV2	-	TRBJ1-3	CASSWNRHSGNTIYF
-	TRBV9	TRBD1	TRBJ1-2	CASSTGTASNYGYTF
-	TRBV18	TRBD1	TRBJ2-7	CASSPSSTGGYEQYF
-	TRBV9	-	TRBJ1-1	CASSVGFAGGAMFF
-	TRBV30	-	TRBJ1-2	CAWSIQPGPIFNYGYTF
-	TRBV19	TRBD1	TRBJ1-2	CASSIRDRRYGYTF
-	TRBV7-9	-	TRBJ2-1	CASSQNNEQFF
-	TRBV11-2	-	TRBJ2-7	CASSSTTDYEQYF
-	TRBV4-2	TRBD2	TRBJ2-1	CASSPAGGNYNEQFF
-	TRBV2	TRBD1	TRBJ1-1	CASSTGQSRQAFF
-	TRBV5-4	-	TRBJ2-6	CASSLRESGANVLTF
-	TRBV5-1	-	TRBJ1-4	CASTLGAADPNEKLFF
-	TRBV15	TRBD2	TRBJ2-3	CATSRAPGGPRGDTQYF
-	TRBV28	-	TRBJ1-2	CASSITRDYGYTF
-	TRBV18	-	TRBJ2-3	CASSPPSGTDTQYF
-	TRBV5-4	-	TRBJ2-7	CASSPTGGATYEQYF
-	TRBV19	-	TRBJ2-3	CASRQPRLTDTQYF
once	TRBV4-1	-	TRBJ2-1	CASSQRLSNNEQFF
-	TRBV14	-	TRBJ2-7	CASSRSGLGSYEQYF
-	TRBV9	TRBD2	TRBJ2-1	CASSVNPPPAGDEQFF
-	TRBV5-1	TRBD1	TRBJ1-4	CASRLSGGAEKLFF
-	TRBV7-9	-	TRBJ2-2	CASSQRLAGNTGELFF
-	TRBV11-2	-	TRBJ2-7	CASSLDQGHQDYEQYF
-	TRBV2	-	TRBJ2-7	CASSTGLVSYEQYF
-	TRBV4-1	TRBD2	TRBJ2-1	CASSQYPSGNPEYNEQFF
-	TRBV18	-	TRBJ1-4	CASSPPEGNEKLFF
-	TRBV5-5	TRBD2	TRBJ2-2	CASSLFERGSAGELFF
-	TRBV5-1	TRBD2	TRBJ2-5	CASSTRGEETQYF
-	TRBV11-2	-	TRBJ2-2	CASSSLSRTGELFF
-	TRBV7-8	-	TRBJ2-2	CASSLSGRANTGELFF
-	TRBV5-1	TRBD1	TRBJ2-7	CASRDRGGSFYEQYF
once	TRBV28	TRBD2	TRBJ2-1	CASTFGGANEQFF
-	TRBV4-1	-	TRBJ1-1	CASRGVIKNTEAFF
few	TRBV7-9	TRBD1	TRBJ1-2	CASSLVMTGGYYGYTF
-	TRBV4-1	TRBD1	TRBJ1-3	CASSYPGQGAGNTIYF
-	TRBV5-4	-	TRBJ1-4	CASSSPGDEKLFF
few	TRBV19	TRBD1	TRBJ2-2	CASSPRVGTGSVYWELFF
-	TRBV4-1	TRBD2	TRBJ2-3	CASGRERTDTQYF